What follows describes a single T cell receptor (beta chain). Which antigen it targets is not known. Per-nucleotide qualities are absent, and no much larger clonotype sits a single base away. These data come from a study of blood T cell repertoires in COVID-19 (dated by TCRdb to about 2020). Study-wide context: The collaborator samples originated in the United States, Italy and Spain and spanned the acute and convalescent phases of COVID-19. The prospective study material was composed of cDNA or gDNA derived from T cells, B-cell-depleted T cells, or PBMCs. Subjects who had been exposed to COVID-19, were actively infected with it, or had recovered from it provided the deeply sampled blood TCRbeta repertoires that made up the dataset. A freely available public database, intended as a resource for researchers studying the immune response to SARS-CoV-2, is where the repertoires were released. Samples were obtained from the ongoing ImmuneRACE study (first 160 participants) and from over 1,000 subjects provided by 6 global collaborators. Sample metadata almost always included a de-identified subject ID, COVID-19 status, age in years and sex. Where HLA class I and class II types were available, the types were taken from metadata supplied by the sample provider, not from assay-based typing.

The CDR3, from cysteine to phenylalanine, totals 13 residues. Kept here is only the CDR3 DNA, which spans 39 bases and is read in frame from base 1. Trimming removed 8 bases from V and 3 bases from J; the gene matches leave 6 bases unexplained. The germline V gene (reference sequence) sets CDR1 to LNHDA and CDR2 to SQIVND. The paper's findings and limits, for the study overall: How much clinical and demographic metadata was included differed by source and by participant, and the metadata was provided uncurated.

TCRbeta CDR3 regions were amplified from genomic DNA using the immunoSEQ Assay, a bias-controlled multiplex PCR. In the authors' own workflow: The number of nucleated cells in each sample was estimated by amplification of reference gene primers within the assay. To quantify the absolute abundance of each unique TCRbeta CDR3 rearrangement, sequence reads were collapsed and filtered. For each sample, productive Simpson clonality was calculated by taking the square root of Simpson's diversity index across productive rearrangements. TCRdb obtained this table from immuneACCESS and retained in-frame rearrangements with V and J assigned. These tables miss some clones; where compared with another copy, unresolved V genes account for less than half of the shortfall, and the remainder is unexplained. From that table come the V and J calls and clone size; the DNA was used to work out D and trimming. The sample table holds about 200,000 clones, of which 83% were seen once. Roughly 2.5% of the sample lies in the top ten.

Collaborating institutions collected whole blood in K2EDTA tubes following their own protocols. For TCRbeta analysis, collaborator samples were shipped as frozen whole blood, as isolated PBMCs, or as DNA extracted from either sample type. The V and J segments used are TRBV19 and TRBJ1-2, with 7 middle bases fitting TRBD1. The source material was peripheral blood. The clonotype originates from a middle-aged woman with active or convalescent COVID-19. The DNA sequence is TGTGCCAGTGTGACAGGGATGGACTATGGCTACACCTTC. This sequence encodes CASVTGMDYGYTF.